Each of the 16 T cell receptor beta chains below was sequenced from the same sample in a study of regulatory T cells in long-lasting Graves disease (dated by TCRdb to the early 2020s). The time point label corresponds to: newly diagnosed GD, antithyroid drugs for less than 3 months. RNA was extracted from PBMCs in TRIzol for both TCR sequencing and RNA sequencing. The protocol used for the library was multiplex PCR. Sequencing was carried out with an Illumina HiSeq 4000. To build TCR beta libraries, CDR3 regions were amplified by Arm-PCR using iRepertoire HTBI primers. TCRdb took the public reads, trimmed them with fastp at Q25, ran MiXCR for clone calling and kept in-frame beta chains. Every CDR3 protein is listed once, alongside the most common genes and DNA of its rows. For this sample the table gives 360,000 or so distinct CDR3 sequences, of which 10% to 15% were detected only once. In total, the top ten clones hold about 20% of the sample.

The same specimen was also included in a second study, on T cells in Graves' hyperthyroidism and ophthalmopathy.

Sample: peripheral blood mononuclear cells (PBMCs), taken at new diagnosis, from a patient treated with antithyroid drugs. All receptors come from a young woman with Graves disease. Donor details come from another sample of the same person, matched by shared clones.

This clonotype came up a few times. The chain carries TRBV29-1 and TRBJ2-2; D uncertain. CDR3 length: 14 amino acids. The germline V gene has CDR1 SQVTM and CDR2 ANQGSEA. The germline V and J ends were trimmed by 7 bases and 2 bases, with 14 bases remaining between them. This chain's CDR3 is CSAVGFVNTGELFF. CDR3 DNA sequence: TGCAGCGCTGTGGGTTTTGTTAACACCGGGGAGCTGTTTTTT.

This clonotype appeared once. V usage is TRBV12-5 and J usage is TRBJ1-1; TRBD1 aligns across 9 bases. This CDR3 region has 16 residues. Looked up from germline, CDR1 is LGHNT and CDR2 is FRNRAP. J lost 0 bases, V lost 6 bases, and 8 bases had no gene match. CDR3 sequence reads: CASGPTGGHMNTEAFF. The DNA for the CDR3 is TGTGCTAGTGGCCCAACAGGGGGCCACATGAACACTGAAGCTTTCTTT.

This clonotype has at least ten counts. The chain couples TRBV11-2 to TRBJ1-2; 8 nucleotides line up with TRBD1. The CDR3 is 13 residues long. V lost 11 bases, J lost 3 bases, and 8 bases stayed unmatched. CDR1 is SGHAT and CDR2 is FQNNGV in the germline V gene. CDR3 amino acids: CAWADRGDYGYTF. CDR3 DNA: TGTGCCTGGGCCGACAGGGGCGACTATGGCTACACCTTC.

To note about this clonotype: One junction end disagrees with the germline gene, perhaps due to a read error. The chain joins TRBV11-2 to TRBJ2-7; 9 bases line up with TRBD2. This CDR3 has 16 residues. CDR1 SGHAT and CDR2 FQNNGV come from the germline V gene. CDR3 sequence reads: CASSLAVTTSGYGQYF. The DNA of the CDR3 is TGTGCCAGCAGCTTAGCCGTCACGACTAGCGGATACGGGCAGTACTTC.

This clonotype has ten or more counts. V gene TRBV5-5 combines with J gene TRBJ2-1; TRBD1 or TRBD2 may be the D gene (5 bases each). The CDR3 extends over 14 amino acids. V lost 2 bases, J lost 4 bases, and 10 bases lay in between. The germline gives CDR1 SGHKS, CDR2 YYEKEE (reference sequence). The CDR3 loop is CASSFPGGYNEQFF. The CDR3 nucleotides are TGTGCCAGCAGCTTCCCTGGGGGTTACAATGAGCAGTTCTTC.

This clonotype was detected many times. The gene calls are TRBV27 and TRBJ2-3; the match to TRBD2 covers 8 bases. The CDR3 has 17 residues. Germline CDR1 reads MNHEY; CDR2 reads SMNVEV (reference sequence). J gave up 1 base and V 3 bases, and 9 bases lay outside the gene matches. CDR3 coding DNA: TGTGCCAGCAGTTTGGGCCCGACTAGCGCCCGCACAGATACGCAGTATTTT. It codes for CASSLGPTSARTDTQYF.

This clonotype was detected many times. This chain links TRBV11-2 with TRBJ2-1, with 13 bases that match TRBD2. V dropped 5 bases and J dropped 10; count of bases not matched to a gene: 5. This CDR3 comprises 14 residues. The V gene's germline CDR1 is SGHAT and CDR2 FQNNGV. The CDR3 spells CASSRLAGGWEQFF. CDR3 sequence (DNA): TGTGCCAGCAGCCGACTAGCGGGAGGATGGGAGCAGTTCTTC.

This clonotype was seen ten or more times. The chain joins TRBV3-1 to TRBJ1-2; TRBD1 matches at 7 bases. Germline trimming cut 2 bases from V and 11 bases from J; bases unmatched to any gene: 8. Germline CDR1 LGHDT, CDR2 YNNKEL (reference sequence). The CDR3 length is 13 residues. For the CDR3, the DNA is TGTGCCAGCAGCCAATCGGACAGGTCCGGGTACACCTTC. As protein: CASSQSDRSGYTF. The full variable domain, with the rest looked up from reference TRBV3-1 and TRBJ1-2, is DTAVSQTPKYLVTQMGNDKSIKCEQNLGHDTMYWYKQDSKKFLKIMFSYNNKELIINETVPNRFSPKSPDKAHLNLHINSLELGDSAVYFCASSQSDRSGYTFGSGTRLTVV.

The chain is built from TRBV7-9 and TRBJ1-6; D perhaps matches TRBD1 (5 bases). CDR1 is SEHNR, CDR2 FQNEAQ, per germline (reference sequence). Trimming took 5 bases from V and 8 from J, leaving 10 bases between them. This CDR3 region has 13 residues. The CDR3 reads CASSRMGDSPLHF. In DNA form, the CDR3 reads TGTGCCAGCAGCCGAATGGGGGATTCACCCCTCCACTTT.

This clonotype has just a few counts. The chain links TRBV6-5 to TRBJ2-2; TRBD1 agrees at 7 bases. Germline CDR1 is MNHEY and CDR2 is SVGAGI. CDR3 length equals 16 residues. Trimming took 2 bases from V and 5 from J; bases not matched to a gene: 8. The chain's CDR3 is CASSYPSDRRTGELFF. The CDR3 DNA sequence: TGTGCCAGCAGTTACCCGTCGGACAGGAGGACCGGGGAGCTGTTTTTT.

This clonotype showed up many times. V usage is TRBV5-1 and J usage is TRBJ2-1; no clear D gene. V shed 1 base and J shed 7 bases, with 9 bases lying between them. The CDR3 is 13 residues long. CDR1 and CDR2 from the germline V gene are SGHRS and YFSETQ. Here the CDR3 reads CASSLLRRNEQFF. Written as DNA, the CDR3 is TGCGCCAGCAGCTTGCTTCGGCGGAATGAGCAGTTCTTC.

The chain links TRBV6-1 to TRBJ2-1, with 11 bases aligning to TRBD2. In germline, CDR1 is MNHNS, CDR2 SASEGT. Trimming took 10 bases from V and 9 from J; bases not matched to a gene: 17. The CDR3 loop spans 16 amino acids. DNA of the CDR3: TGTGCCACTATCCTAAGGCTAGCGGGGGGTAGGGGTGAGCAGTTCTTC. This translates into CATILRLAGGRGEQFF.

This clonotype has just a few counts. The chain recombines TRBV6-2 or TRBV6-3 with TRBJ2-2; no definite D call. Germline-derived CDR1 and CDR2 are MNHEY and SVGEGT. V shed 0 bases and J shed 6 bases, with 8 bases lying between them. The CDR3 has 14 residues. This CDR3 reads CASSYSGSPGELFF. The CDR3 region has the DNA TGTGCCAGCAGTTACTCTGGTAGTCCCGGGGAGCTGTTTTTT.

This clonotype was observed a few times. V and J are TRBV4-1 and TRBJ2-1, with D possibly TRBD2 on 6 matching bases. Germline V gene sequence: CDR1 MGHRA, CDR2 YSYEKL. There are 17 residues in the CDR3. V was clipped by 4 bases and J by 0 bases, with 16 bases between them. The CDR3 coding sequence is TGCGCCAGCAGCCTCCCTGAGGGAGGCAGCTCCTACAATGAGCAGTTCTTC. Encoded protein: CASSLPEGGSSYNEQFF.

This clonotype was detected many times. The V gene is TRBV7-3, the J gene TRBJ2-7; D is possibly TRBD2 (5 bases). Deletions cut 3 bases from V and 7 bases from J, with 7 bases between. The CDR3 contains 11 residues. The germline CDR1 and CDR2 sequences are SGHTA and FQGTGA. CDR3: CASSFWEEQYF. The CDR3 region has the DNA TGTGCCAGCAGCTTTTGGGAGGAGCAGTACTTC.

This clonotype was seen a handful of times. V usage is TRBV19 and J usage is TRBJ2-1; D remains unclear. The CDR3 loop spans 16 amino acids. Germline CDR1 reads LNHDA; CDR2 reads SQIVND (reference sequence). V was shortened by 0 bases and J by 2 bases, with 11 bases between the two germline ends. The DNA of the CDR3 is TGTGCCAGTAGTATAGATGAAAGGTTTCCCTACAATGAGCAGTTCTTC. It yields the protein CASSIDERFPYNEQFF. The full variable domain, rest sourced from reference TRBV19 and TRBJ2-1, is DGGITQSPKYLFRKEGQNVTLSCEQNLNHDAMYWYRQDPGQGLRLIYYSQIVNDFQKGDIAEGYSVSREKKESFPLTVTSAQKNPTAFYLCASSIDERFPYNEQFFGPGTRLTVL.